This is a list of T cell receptor beta chains from one sample in a study of cytomegalovirus exposure and HLA in healthy donors. This table comes from immunoSEQ multiplex PCR, and its TCRdb copy is limited to in-frame clones, with some not included. The sample shows roughly 100,000 clones, roughly 79% of them seen only once. The specimen was PBMCs. The receptor set was obtained from a male donor in good health and CMV-seronegative. CDR3s include the opening cysteine and the closing phenylalanine or tryptophan. A D gene is named only where the DNA matches it firmly. Clone size is stated in some rows and not others, as once, few, many or a class when expanded.

>TRBD1|TRBV2|NA|13|TRBJ1-5
CASRVDRAQPQHF
TGTGCCAGCAGGGTCGACAGGGCCCAGCCCCAGCATTTT
>TRBD2|TRBV11-3|NA|18|TRBJ2-5
CASSLDTRTSGRGETQYF
TGTGCCAGCAGCTTAGATACGAGGACTAGCGGGAGGGGGGAGACCCAGTACTTC
>NA|TRBV18|once|13|TRBJ2-5
CASSPDRQETQYF
TGTGCCAGCTCACCAGACAGACAAGAGACCCAGTACTTC
>TRBD1|TRBV5-1|NA|14|TRBJ2-1
CASSPNTGGREQFF
TGCGCCAGCAGCCCAAATACAGGGGGGAGGGAGCAGTTCTTC
>NA|TRBV18|NA|14|TRBJ2-1
CASSKASAPPEQFF
TGTGCCAGCTCAAAGGCTAGCGCCCCGCCTGAGCAGTTCTTC
>NA|TRBV5-1|NA|13|TRBJ2-7
CASRVHPDYEQYF
TGCGCCAGCAGAGTCCATCCAGACTACGAGCAGTACTTC
>NA|TRBV27|NA|14|TRBJ1-1
CASRPGGSGTEAFF
TGTGCCAGCAGACCTGGGGGTAGCGGGACTGAAGCTTTCTTT
>TRBD2|TRBV7-6|NA|14|TRBJ2-1
CASSLEASGSEQFF
TGTGCCAGCAGCTTAGAGGCTAGCGGGAGTGAGCAGTTCTTC
>NA|TRBV19|NA|15|TRBJ2-7
CASSIIGGPSYEQYF
TGTGCCAGTAGTATTATAGGGGGTCCCTCCTACGAGCAGTACTTC
>NA|TRBV9|NA|14|TRBJ1-5
CASSPSGTFRPQHF
TGTGCCAGCAGCCCTTCGGGGACATTCCGGCCCCAGCATTTT
>TRBD1|TRBV18|NA|17|TRBJ1-5
CASSPSTSDRVSQPQHF
TGTGCCAGCTCACCATCTACGTCGGACAGGGTCAGTCAGCCCCAGCATTTT
>NA|TRBV27|NA|14|TRBJ2-1
CASSLSPGFNEQFF
TGTGCCAGCAGTTTATCCCCAGGGTTCAATGAGCAGTTCTTC
>NA|TRBV7-9|NA|13|TRBJ2-7
CASSLVGVSEQYF
TGTGCCAGCAGCTTAGTGGGCGTCTCCGAGCAGTACTTC
>NA|TRBV4-2|NA|17|TRBJ1-5
CASSPYGTPFSNQPQHF
TGTGCCAGCAGCCCTTACGGGACACCATTTAGCAATCAGCCCCAGCATTTT
>TRBD1|TRBV19|NA|15|TRBJ2-5
CASSPWDRAQETQYF
TGTGCCAGTAGTCCCTGGGACAGGGCCCAAGAGACCCAGTACTTC
>TRBD2|TRBV19|NA|16|TRBJ2-1
CASKLSEGGNLDEQFF
TGTGCCTCCAAGCTCAGCGAGGGAGGGAATCTGGATGAGCAGTTCTTC